Sequencing of this T cell receptor (beta chain) was carried out in a study of CD8+ T cells in alopecia areata (dated by TCRdb to about 2018). A note on the overall study: Treated patients were enrolled in an open-label pilot trial of oral tofacitinib, 5 to 10 mg twice daily, for moderate-to-severe alopecia areata. Tofacitinib-treated patients had biopsies at baseline and at 4 and 24 weeks of treatment, with a later scalp biopsy in several patients. In both human patients and the C3H/HeJ mouse model, the study applied high-throughput TCRbeta sequencing to look at T cell clonal expansion in alopecia areata. Human TCRbeta sequencing covered scalp tissue and sorted CD4+ and CD8+ peripheral blood T cells from patchy and totalis/universalis alopecia areata patients and healthy controls. TCRbeta CDR3 regions were amplified by immunoSEQ multiplex PCR with 35 Vbeta forward and 13 Jbeta reverse primers. RNA was obtained with the PAXgene miRNA kit for fixed scalp, the miRNeasy kit for PBMCs, and the RNeasy kit for mouse skin. Scalp clonality was compared among normal scalp (n=4), patchy alopecia areata scalp (n=8), and alopecia totalis/universalis scalp (n=8). Tofacitinib was given for 6 to 18 months, followed by 6 months of follow-up off drug to assess delayed response and recurrence.

Concerning this clone itself: It lacks a known antigen. There are no base qualities to consult, and no much larger clone falls within one base.

Libraries were built with the immunoSEQ multiplex PCR assay. RNA was extracted from all samples and reverse transcribed into cDNA as template for TCR sequencing. SuperScript III was used for first-strand cDNA synthesis, primed with a 2:1 mix of oligo-dT and random hexamers. A synthetic immune receptor repertoire was used to gauge amplification bias, and whatever bias remained was removed computationally. On the study's bioinformatics: Raw reads were preprocessed to remove errors, and CDR3 was defined according to IMGT conventions as the region from the conserved cysteine to phenylalanine. To get clonality, Shannon entropy was normalized by log2 of the number of productive unique TCRs and the result was subtracted from 1. Whether each scalp clone was CD4 or CD8 was inferred by checking scalp TCRbeta sequences against the CD4 and CD8 repertoires from sorted blood. TCRdb's version of the immuneACCESS table is confined to in-frame rearrangements and falls short of the full clone set. An unresolved V gene accounts for under half of the shortfall where checked; the remainder is of unknown origin. The V and J calls and clone size are taken from that table; D and trimming were inferred from the DNA. This sample comprises roughly 130,000 clones, roughly 54% of them detected only once. 4.5% to 5.5% of the sample is in the top ten clones.

The time point tag for this specimen amounts to: baseline before oral tofacitinib. Lesional scalp punch biopsies and peripheral blood were collected from alopecia areata patients. PBMCs were isolated by density centrifugation and stained for CD3, CD4 and CD8, and CD4+ and CD8+ T cells were sorted on a FACSAria. The paper as a whole reports these results and caveats: Higher clonality and more expanded CD8+ clones were observed in lesional scalp than in normal scalp, particularly in alopecia totalis/universalis, a finding suggestive of antigenic drive. TCR sequences shared between patients were less clear than in mice, possibly partly because of HLA diversity in the patient population. Scalp TCR repertoire analysis is complicated because resident alphabeta T cells in normal human skin are also sequenced, whereas mouse skin is dominated by gammadelta T cells.

The CDR3 spans 14 residues, from the cysteine through the phenylalanine. Only the CDR3 DNA stays, 42 bases, in frame from base 1. The germline V gene specifies SGHRS as CDR1 and YFSETQ as CDR2. V is shortened by 0 bases, J by 0 bases, and the region joining them spans 7 bases. This receptor was taken from a human donor with alopecia areata. The sample consisted of CD4+ T cells sorted from blood, taken at week 0. The chain joins TRBV5-1 to TRBJ2-7; the D gene remains uncertain. DNA sequence: TGCGCCAGCAGCTTGGAAGCAGGCTCCTACGAGCAGTACTTC. This encodes CASSLEAGSYEQYF.